A single sample is the source of the 2 T cell receptor beta chains below, sequenced in a study of T cell clones after liver transplantation. Measured with immunoSEQ multiplex PCR; TCRdb has only the in-frame clones, and not every one. The table shows 50,000 to 70,000 clones, with about 73% occurring only once. The sequencing used CD4+ T cells from blood, collected at the approximately 15-month timepoint. These receptors were taken from a human patient who received a liver transplant. Some T cells here may be from the graft donor.

The chain uses TRBV27 and TRBJ1-1; D is undetermined. The CDR3 length is 13 residues. CDR1 is MNHEY and CDR2 is SMNVEV in the germline V gene (reference sequence). Trimming removed 4 bases from V and 1 base from J, with 7 bases in between. The DNA of the CDR3 is TGTGCCAGCAGTTCGCCAAGGAACACTGAAGCTTTCTTT. Translation gives CASSSPRNTEAFF.

The genes are TRBV15 and TRBJ2-4; D possibly corresponds to TRBD1 (5 bases). The CDR3 totals 16 residues. From germline, CDR1 is LNHNV and CDR2 YYDKDF (reference sequence). V gave up 0 bases and J gave up 1 base, with 10 bases separating them. The DNA of the CDR3 is TGTGCCACCAGCAGAGATCCGGCAGGGGCCAAAAACATTCAGTACTTC. Encoded protein: CATSRDPAGAKNIQYF.